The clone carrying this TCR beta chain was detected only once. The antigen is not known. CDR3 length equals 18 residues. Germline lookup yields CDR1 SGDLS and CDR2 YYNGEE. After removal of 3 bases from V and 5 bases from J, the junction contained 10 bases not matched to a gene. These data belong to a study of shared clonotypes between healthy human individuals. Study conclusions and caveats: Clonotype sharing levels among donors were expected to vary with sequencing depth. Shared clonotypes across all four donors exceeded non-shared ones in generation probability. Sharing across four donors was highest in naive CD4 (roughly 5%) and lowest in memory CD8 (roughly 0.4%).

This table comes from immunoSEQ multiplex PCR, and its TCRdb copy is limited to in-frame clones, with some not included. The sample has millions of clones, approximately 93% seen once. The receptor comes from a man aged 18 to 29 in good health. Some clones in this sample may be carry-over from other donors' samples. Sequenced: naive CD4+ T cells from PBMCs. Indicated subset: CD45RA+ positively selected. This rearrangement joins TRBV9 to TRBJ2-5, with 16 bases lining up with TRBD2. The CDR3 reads CASSGPGTSGRAVETQYF. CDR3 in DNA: TGTGCCAGCAGCGGTCCCGGGACTAGCGGGAGGGCCGTGGAGACCCAGTACTTC.